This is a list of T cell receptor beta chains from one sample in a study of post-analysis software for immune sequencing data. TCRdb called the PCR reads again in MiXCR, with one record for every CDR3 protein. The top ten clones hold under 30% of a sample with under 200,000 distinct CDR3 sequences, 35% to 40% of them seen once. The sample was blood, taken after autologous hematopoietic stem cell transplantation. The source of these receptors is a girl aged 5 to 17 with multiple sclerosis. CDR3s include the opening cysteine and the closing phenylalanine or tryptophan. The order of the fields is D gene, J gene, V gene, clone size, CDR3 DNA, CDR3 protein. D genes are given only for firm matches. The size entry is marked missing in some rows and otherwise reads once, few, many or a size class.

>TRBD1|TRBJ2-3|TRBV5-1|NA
TGCGCCAGCCAGGGACAGGGTACAGATACGCAGTATTTT
CASQGQGTDTQYF
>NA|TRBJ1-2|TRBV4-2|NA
TGTGCCAGCAGCCAAGATTGGTCAGGCCGCTATGGCTACACCTTC
CASSQDWSGRYGYTF
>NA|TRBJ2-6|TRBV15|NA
TGTGCCACCAGCACCACAGGGACTGGAGCCGACGTCCTGACTTTC
CATSTTGTGADVLTF
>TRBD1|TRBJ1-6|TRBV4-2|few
TGTGCCAGCAGCCAAGATCAACAGGGGAATAGGAATAATTCACCCCTCCACTTT
CASSQDQQGNRNNSPLHF
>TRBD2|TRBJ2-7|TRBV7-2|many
TGTGCCAGCAGCCCATTAGCGGGAGGGCTATCCTACGAGCAGTACTTC
CASSPLAGGLSYEQYF
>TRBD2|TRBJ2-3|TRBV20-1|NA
TGCAGTGCTGTACCCGCTAGCGGGAGGCTCACAGATACGCAGTATTTT
CSAVPASGRLTDTQYF
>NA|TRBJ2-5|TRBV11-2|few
TGTGCCAGCAGCCTTCCGGGACGGTCCCAAGAGACCCAGTACTTC
CASSLPGRSQETQYF
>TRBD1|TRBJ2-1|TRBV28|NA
TGTGCCAGCAGTTTACAAGTGACAGGGCCACGTGAGCAGTTCTTC
CASSLQVTGPREQFF
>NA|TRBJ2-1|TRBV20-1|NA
TGCAGTGCTAGTGGAGCCTCCCATGAGCAGTTCTTC
CSASGASHEQFF
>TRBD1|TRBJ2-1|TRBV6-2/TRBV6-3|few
TGTGCCAGCAGCCCCGACAGGGGGTTATTGAATGAGCAGTTCTTC
CASSPDRGLLNEQFF
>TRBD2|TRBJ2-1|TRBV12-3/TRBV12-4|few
TGTGCCAGCAGTTTTAGGACTAGCGGAGGAACCTACAATGAGCAGTTCTTC
CASSFRTSGGTYNEQFF
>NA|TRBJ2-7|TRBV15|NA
TGTGCCACCAGCCTGTGGCGGGGACCCTCCTACGAGCAGTACTTC
CATSLWRGPSYEQYF
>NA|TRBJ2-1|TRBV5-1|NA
TGCGCCAGCAGTTACCTCTCGGTTAGCGGCAATGAGCAGTTCTTC
CASSYLSVSGNEQFF
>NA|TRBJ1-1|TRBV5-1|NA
TGCGCCAGCAGCTTGGCCAAGGGGAGCACTGAAGCTTTCTTT
CASSLAKGSTEAFF
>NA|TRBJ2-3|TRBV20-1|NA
TGCAGTGCTATCGGCGTCGGAGCTAGCGCCTCTAGCACAGATACGCAGTATTTT
CSAIGVGASASSTDTQYF
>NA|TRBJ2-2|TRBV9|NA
TGTGCCAGCAGCGTAGGTAGCGGCCCGGGCGGGGAGCGGTTTTTT
CASSVGSGPGGERFF
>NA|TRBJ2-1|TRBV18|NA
TGTGCCAGCTCAACACAGGGTTTTGAGCAGTTCTTC
CASSTQGFEQFF
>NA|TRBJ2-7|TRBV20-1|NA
TGCAGTGCTAGGGCAGGGGCCCTCTACGAGCAGTACTTC
CSARAGALYEQYF
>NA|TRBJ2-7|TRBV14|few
TGTGCCAGCAGCCCCCTTGGGGACATGGGAGAGCAGTACTTC
CASSPLGDMGEQYF
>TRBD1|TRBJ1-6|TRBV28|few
TGTGCCAGCAGTTTGGGGGACAGGTCCTATAATTCACCCCTCCACTTT
CASSLGDRSYNSPLHF
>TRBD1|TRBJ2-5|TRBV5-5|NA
TGTGCCAGCAGCTTCGACAGGGGAAATGAGCAGTACTTC
CASSFDRGNEQYF
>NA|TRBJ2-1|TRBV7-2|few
TGTGCCAGCAGCTTGGGGTACCGGGCAGTGAACGAGCAAGAGACCCAGTTCTTC
CASSLGYRAVNEQETQFF
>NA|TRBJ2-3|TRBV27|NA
TGTGCCAGCAGTTTAAAGGGTGGGGGACCAGAGAGCACAGATACGCAGTATTTT
CASSLKGGGPESTDTQYF
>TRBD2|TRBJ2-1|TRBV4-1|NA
TGCGCCAGCAGCCTGGGACTAGCGGGAGAAAGCTCCTACAATGAGCAGTTCTTC
CASSLGLAGESSYNEQFF
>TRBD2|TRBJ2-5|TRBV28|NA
TGTGCCAGCAGGCTAGCGGTACCCCGGGGGACCCAGTACTTC
CASRLAVPRGTQYF
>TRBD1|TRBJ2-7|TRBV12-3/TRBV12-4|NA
TGTGCCAGCAGTCACTCTTCCGGGACAGGGGTTTCCTACGAGCAGTACTTC
CASSHSSGTGVSYEQYF
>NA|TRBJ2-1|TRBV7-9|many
TGTGCCAGCAGCTACCTTGGGGGAGGGGGTACAAATGAGCAGTTCTTC
CASSYLGGGGTNEQFF
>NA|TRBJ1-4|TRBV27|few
TGTGCCAGCAGTCCGCAATTCGGGACGGGCCCAAGAAAACTGTTTTTT
CASSPQFGTGPRKLFF
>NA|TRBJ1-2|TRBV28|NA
TGTGCCAGCACCTTTGGACCTAACTATGGCTACACCTTC
CASTFGPNYGYTF
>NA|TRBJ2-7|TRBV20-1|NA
TGCAGTGCTAGGCGGGACAGCCACTACGAGCAGTACTTC
CSARRDSHYEQYF
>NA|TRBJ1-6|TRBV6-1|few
TGTGCCAGCAGCCGCAACCTCTTGACCCTCCACTTT
CASSRNLLTLHF
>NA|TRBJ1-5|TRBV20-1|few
TGCAGTGCTAGAGAGAGTGGGAGGGGCCCCAATCAGCCCCAGCATTTT
CSARESGRGPNQPQHF
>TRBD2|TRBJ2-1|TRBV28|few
TGTGCCAGCAGTCGAGCGGGACTAGGTGAGCAGTTCTTC
CASSRAGLGEQFF
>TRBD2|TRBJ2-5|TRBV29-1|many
TGCAGCGCCCGGACTAGCGGGAGGGCCGTTCCCTCAGAGACCCAGTACTTC
CSARTSGRAVPSETQYF
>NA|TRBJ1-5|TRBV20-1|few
TGCAGTGCTAGAGAGGTAGCGAGCAATCAGCCCCAGCATTTT
CSAREVASNQPQHF
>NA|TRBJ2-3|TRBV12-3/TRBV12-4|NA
TGTGCCAGCAGCCCTTCTGTGGGAGAAGATACGCAGTATTTT
CASSPSVGEDTQYF
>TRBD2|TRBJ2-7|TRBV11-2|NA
TGTGCCAGCAGCTCAGGACTAGCGGGGCCCTACGAGCAGTACTTC
CASSSGLAGPYEQYF
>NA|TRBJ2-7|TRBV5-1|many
TGCGCCAGCAGCGATACAGGGTCCTACGAGCAGTACTTC
CASSDTGSYEQYF
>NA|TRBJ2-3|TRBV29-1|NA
TGCAGCCCTCCGCGGACTGAGCCAGATACGCAGTATTTT
CSPPRTEPDTQYF
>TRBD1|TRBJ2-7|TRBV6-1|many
TGTGCCAGCAGAGACAGGGGTGAGAAGAACGAGCAGTACTTC
CASRDRGEKNEQYF
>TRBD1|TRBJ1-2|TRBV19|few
TGTGCCAGCAATCGGGGACAGGGAAGTGTGAGCTACACCTTC
CASNRGQGSVSYTF
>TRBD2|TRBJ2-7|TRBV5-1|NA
TGCGCCAGCAGCTTGGATCTAGTGGGAGGGATCTACGAGCAGTACTTC
CASSLDLVGGIYEQYF
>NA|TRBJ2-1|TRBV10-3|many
TGTGCCATCAGTGACGATAGGAGCAATGAGCAGTTCTTC
CAISDDRSNEQFF
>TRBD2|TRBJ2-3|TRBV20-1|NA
TGCAGTGCTGGGGGCTCCGGGACTAGCGGCATCACAGATACGCAGTATTTT
CSAGGSGTSGITDTQYF
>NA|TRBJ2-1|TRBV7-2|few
TGTGCCAGCAGAGGGGACGGTTACAATGAGCAGTTCTTC
CASRGDGYNEQFF
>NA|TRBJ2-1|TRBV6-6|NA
TGTGCCAGCAGTTATGGGTGGAATGAGCAGTTCTTC
CASSYGWNEQFF
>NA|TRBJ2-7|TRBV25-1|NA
TGTGCCAGCAGTGAACGGTACGAGCAGTACTTC
CASSERYEQYF
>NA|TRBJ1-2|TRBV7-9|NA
TGTGCCAGCAGCCCCCTTACGGGTCTGGGCTATGGCTACACCTTC
CASSPLTGLGYGYTF
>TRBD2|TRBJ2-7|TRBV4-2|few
TGTGCCAGCAGCCAAGGGCTAGCGGGAGGCACCTACGAGCAGTACTTC
CASSQGLAGGTYEQYF
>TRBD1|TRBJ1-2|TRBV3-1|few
TGTGCCAGCAGCCCCTCCTCGGACAGGTTTATAGGTTATGGCTACACCTTC
CASSPSSDRFIGYGYTF
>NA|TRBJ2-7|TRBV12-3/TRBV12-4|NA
TGTGCCAGCAGTTTGGGGTTTTGGGGTGAGCAGTACTTC
CASSLGFWGEQYF
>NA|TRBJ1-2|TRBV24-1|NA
TGTGCCACCAGTGATTTGGGGAGCTACACCTTC
CATSDLGSYTF
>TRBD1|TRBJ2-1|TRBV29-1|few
TGCAGCGTGGCAGGGACAGGGGAAATAGGCTCCTACAATGAGCAGTTCTTC
CSVAGTGEIGSYNEQFF
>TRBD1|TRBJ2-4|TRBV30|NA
TGTGCCTGGAGTGTTCCGGACAGGGGGAACATTCAGTACTTC
CAWSVPDRGNIQYF
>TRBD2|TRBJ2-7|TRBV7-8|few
TGTGCCAGCAGCTTGTTGGGGGGGGAGGGCTTTTCCTACGAGCAGTACTTC
CASSLLGGEGFSYEQYF
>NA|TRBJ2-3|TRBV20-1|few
TGCAGTGCCTGGGTTGAGCAGGGAGACCACACAGATACGCAGTATTTT
CSAWVEQGDHTDTQYF
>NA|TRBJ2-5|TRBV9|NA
TGTGCCAGCAGCGAGGGGGGTCCGGAGACCCAGTACTTC
CASSEGGPETQYF
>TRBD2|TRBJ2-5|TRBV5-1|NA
TGCGCCAGCAGCCCAAGAGGAACTAGCGGGAGTTTAAGTGGTCTACGAGAGACCCAGTACTTC
CASSPRGTSGSLSGLRETQYF
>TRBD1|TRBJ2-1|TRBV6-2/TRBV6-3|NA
TGTGCCAGCAGTTACTCCTACAGGGGTGGTGAGCAGTTCTTC
CASSYSYRGGEQFF
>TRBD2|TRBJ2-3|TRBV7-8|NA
TGTGCCAGCACCATAGGGACTAGCGGCCTGAGTGGGTATACAGATACGCAGTATTTT
CASTIGTSGLSGYTDTQYF